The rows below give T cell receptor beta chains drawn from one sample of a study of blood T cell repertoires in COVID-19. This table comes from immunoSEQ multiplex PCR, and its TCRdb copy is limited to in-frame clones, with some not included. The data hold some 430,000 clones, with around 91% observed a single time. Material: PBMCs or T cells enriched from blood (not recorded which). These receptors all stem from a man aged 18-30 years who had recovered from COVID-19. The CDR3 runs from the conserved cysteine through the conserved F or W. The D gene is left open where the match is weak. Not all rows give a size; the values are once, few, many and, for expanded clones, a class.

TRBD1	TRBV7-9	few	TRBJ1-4	CASSFFSGGATNEKLFF	TGTGCCAGCAGCTTTTTTTCAGGGGGAGCAACTAATGAAAAACTGTTTTTT
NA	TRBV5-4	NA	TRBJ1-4	CASRTEADEKLFF	TGTGCCAGCAGGACGGAGGCGGATGAAAAACTGTTTTTT
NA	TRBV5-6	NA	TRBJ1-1	CASSLVPRNTEAFF	TGTGCCAGCAGCTTGGTACCCAGGAACACTGAAGCTTTCTTT
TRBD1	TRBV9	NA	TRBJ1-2	CASSVDRNYGYTF	TGTGCCAGCAGCGTGGACAGGAACTATGGCTACACCTTC
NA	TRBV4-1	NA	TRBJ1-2	CASSQTNTGMWGYGYTF	TGCGCCAGCAGCCAAACTAATACAGGGATGTGGGGCTATGGCTACACCTTC
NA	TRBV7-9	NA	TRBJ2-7	CASSWQAFEQYF	TGTGCCAGCAGCTGGCAGGCGTTCGAGCAGTACTTC
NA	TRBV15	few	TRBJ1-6	CATSRTRLNSPLHF	TGTGCCACCAGCAGAACGCGGCTGAATTCACCCCTCCACTTT
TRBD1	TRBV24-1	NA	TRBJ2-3	CATSDGTGPGDTQYF	TGTGCCACCAGTGATGGGACAGGTCCTGGGGATACGCAGTATTTT
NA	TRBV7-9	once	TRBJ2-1	CASSLVGAGTNNEQFF	TGTGCCAGCAGCTTAGTTGGGGCGGGAACAAACAATGAGCAGTTCTTC
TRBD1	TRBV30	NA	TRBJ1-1	CAWGTGVGTEAFF	TGTGCCTGGGGGACAGGGGTTGGCACTGAAGCTTTCTTT
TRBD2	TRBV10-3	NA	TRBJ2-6	CAIAGGSGSGANVLTF	TGTGCCATTGCGGGCGGGAGTGGGTCTGGGGCCAACGTCCTGACTTTC
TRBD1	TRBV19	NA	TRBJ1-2	CAAGDRGRRGYGYTF	TGTGCAGCTGGGGACAGGGGGCGGCGGGGCTATGGCTACACCTTC
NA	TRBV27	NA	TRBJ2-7	CASSLFAPSNREQYF	TGTGCCAGCAGTTTATTTGCCCCTTCTAACCGGGAGCAGTACTTC
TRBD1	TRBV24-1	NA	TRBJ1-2	CATSDADRGESGYTF	TGTGCCACCAGTGATGCGGACAGGGGCGAATCAGGCTACACCTTC
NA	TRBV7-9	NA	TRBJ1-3	CASSLDRPSGNTIYF	TGTGCCAGCAGCTTAGACAGGCCCTCTGGAAACACCATATATTTT
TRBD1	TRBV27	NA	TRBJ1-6	CASSGKGTGLIGPLHF	TGTGCCAGCAGTGGGAAAGGGACAGGCTTGATCGGGCCCCTCCACTTT